The sequence of this T cell receptor (beta chain) was determined in a study of pediatric ulcerative colitis. Study conclusions and caveats: Acute severe colitis showed lower rectal diversity from clonal expansions.

To note about this clone: What it recognizes is unknown.

Sequencing used immunoSEQ multiplex PCR; TCRdb keeps in-frame clones, though not all of them. The table records roughly 14,000 clones, just under 90% of them present only once. Trimming took 2 bases from V and 4 from J, leaving 15 bases between them. This CDR3 is 17 amino acids long. Germline-derived CDR1 and CDR2 are LNHNV and YYDKDF (reference sequence). This clonotype originated in a boy between 10 and 17 years old with moderate ulcerative colitis. The sample comprised blood. The rearrangement uses TRBV15 and TRBJ2-6, with D possibly being TRBD1 or TRBD2 (5 bases each). The CDR3 sequence: CATSRQSMGVGANVLTF. CDR3 bases: TGTGCCACCAGCAGACAATCAATGGGGGTCGGGGCCAACGTCCTGACTTTC.